Listed below are T cell receptor beta chains from one sample, sequenced in a study of identical twins. TCRdb redid the calling of the 5' RACE reads with MiXCR, one entry per CDR3 protein. The sample comprises 690,000 or so distinct CDR3 sequences, over 8.5% of which are singletons, and approximately 0.94% rests with the top ten. This same sample was also taken into another study, of yellow fever vaccine responses in identical twins.

Material for sequencing was PBMCs. The receptors were sampled from a woman in her late teens or twenties in good health. Both conserved end residues are part of each CDR3. D genes are given only for firm matches. The size entry is marked missing in some rows and otherwise reads once, few, many or a size class.

abundance	v_gene	len	d_gene	j_gene	CDR3nt	CDR3aa
few	TRBV20-1	15	TRBD2	TRBJ2-1	TGCAGTGCTAGGGCGGCGGGGGGGTCCTACAATGAGCAGTTCTTC	CSARAAGGSYNEQFF
many	TRBV7-9	15	.	TRBJ1-6	TGTGCCAGCAGCCCTCGTTCAGGTGGTAATTCACCCCTCCACTTT	CASSPRSGGNSPLHF
.	TRBV11-3	17	.	TRBJ1-4	TGTGCCAGCAGCTTCCACCACCCCAGGTTAATTAATGAAAAACTGTTTTTT	CASSFHHPRLINEKLFF
once	TRBV27	12	.	TRBJ2-7	TGTGCCAGCACAGGGGCTGGTGGGGAGCAGTACTTC	CASTGAGGEQYF
.	TRBV7-9	15	.	TRBJ2-3	TGTGCCAGCAGCTTGTTCACTGGGGGGACAGATACGCAGTATTTT	CASSLFTGGTDTQYF
few	TRBV15	19	TRBD2	TRBJ2-1	TGTGCCACCAGCCGATCCGGGACTAGCGGGAGTGTCTTCTACAATGAGCAGTTCTTC	CATSRSGTSGSVFYNEQFF
few	TRBV12-3/TRBV12-4	16	.	TRBJ2-3	TGTGCCAGCAGTTTTATTATTAACTACAGCACAGATACGCAGTATTTT	CASSFIINYSTDTQYF
.	TRBV29-1	13	TRBD2	TRBJ2-7	TGCAGCGTTGAGGGACTATCGACCTACGAGCAGTACTTC	CSVEGLSTYEQYF
few	TRBV20-1	10	.	TRBJ2-3	TGCAGGGGGGGCACAGATACGCAGTATTTT	CRGGTDTQYF
many	TRBV29-1	10	.	TRBJ2-7	TGCAGCGTTGGTAGTGCCGAGCAGTACTTC	CSVGSAEQYF
.	TRBV18	14	.	TRBJ2-3	TGTGCCAGCTCACCAGAGGAGGATCGGGATACGCAGTATTTT	CASSPEEDRDTQYF
few	TRBV12-3/TRBV12-4	15	.	TRBJ2-5	TGTGCCAGCAGTTTAGCGAGCCGCGAGGGGGGGACCCAGTACTTC	CASSLASREGGTQYF
few	TRBV28	12	.	TRBJ2-7	TGTGCCAGCGGGGCAGTAATCTACGAGCAGTACTTC	CASGAVIYEQYF
.	TRBV28	14	.	TRBJ2-7	TGTGCCAGCAGTTTTGAGAGCGTTCTTTACGAGCAGTACTTC	CASSFESVLYEQYF
many	TRBV7-2	15	.	TRBJ2-5	TGTGCCAGCAGCTTAGCAGGGAAGAAAGAAGAGACCCAGTACTTC	CASSLAGKKEETQYF
many	TRBV20-1	13	.	TRBJ2-3	TGCAGTGCTACTTATCCGGGCGCAGATACGCAGTATTTT	CSATYPGADTQYF
few	TRBV18	15	.	TRBJ2-3	TGTGCCAGCTCACCCCTCGGTGGGGTGACAGATACGCAGTATTTT	CASSPLGGVTDTQYF
many	TRBV28	12	.	TRBJ2-7	TGTGCCAGCAGTTCAGAACTAGCATATCTGTACTTC	CASSSELAYLYF
few	TRBV10-2	15	.	TRBJ1-1	TGCGCCAGCACACTACCACAGGGAATGAACACTGAAGCTTTCTTT	CASTLPQGMNTEAFF
.	TRBV6-5	16	TRBD2	TRBJ2-5	TGTGCCAGCAGTTACGACAGCGCTAGCGGGGAAGAGACCCAGTACTTC	CASSYDSASGEETQYF
.	TRBV7-7	16	.	TRBJ2-6	TGTGCTAGCAGCGCACGACTGAACTCTGGGGCCAACGTCCTGACTTTC	CASSARLNSGANVLTF
few	TRBV11-2	14	.	TRBJ1-4	TGTGCCAGCAGCTTAGCACAGGGAGGGGAAAAACTGTTTTTT	CASSLAQGGEKLFF
few	TRBV4-3	17	TRBD1	TRBJ2-3	TGCGCCAGCAGCCAAGATCTCGAGACAGGGGGCCGAGATACGCAGTATTTT	CASSQDLETGGRDTQYF
few	TRBV5-1	14	TRBD1	TRBJ2-7	TGCGCCAGCAGCTTGGGGACAGGGGCCCCCGAGCAGTACTTC	CASSLGTGAPEQYF
many	TRBV9	19	TRBD1	TRBJ2-7	TGTGCCAGCAGCCCCGGGACAGGGGAGGTAAAGGGGGGGTTATACGAGCAGTACTTC	CASSPGTGEVKGGLYEQYF
.	TRBV6-6	13	TRBD1	TRBJ1-2	TGTGCCAGCATGAACCAGGGGGCCGATGGCTACACCTTC	CASMNQGADGYTF
medium-sized	TRBV29-1	12	.	TRBJ2-7	TGCAGCGTTTTCGAGGGGGGAGGCGAGCAGTACTTC	CSVFEGGGEQYF
few	TRBV20-1	13	.	TRBJ2-7	TGCAGTGCTAGAGTAGTGGAGGGCTACGAGCAGTACTTC	CSARVVEGYEQYF
few	TRBV15	15	TRBD1	TRBJ2-1	TGTGCCACAGCCCTACCGGGACAGGGGGAGGATGAGCAGTTCTTC	CATALPGQGEDEQFF
.	TRBV9	15	.	TRBJ1-4	TGTGCCAGCAGCGTAGCGACGGGAGGTAATGAAAAACTGTTTTTT	CASSVATGGNEKLFF
.	TRBV20-1	15	TRBD2	TRBJ2-7	TGCAGTGCTAGAGATAGTCAGTGGGGGGGCTACGAGCAGTACTTC	CSARDSQWGGYEQYF
.	TRBV29-1	13	.	TRBJ1-3	TGCAGCGTGACGGGGGGCTCGGCAAACACCATATATTTT	CSVTGGSANTIYF
many	TRBV7-6	15	TRBD2	TRBJ2-3	TGTGCCAGCAGCCAGACTAGCGCTAGCACAGATACGCAGTATTTT	CASSQTSASTDTQYF
.	TRBV20-1	15	TRBD2	TRBJ2-3	TGCAGTGCTAGACTAGCGGGAGACTCCACAGATACGCAGTATTTT	CSARLAGDSTDTQYF
few	TRBV29-1	17	.	TRBJ2-2	TGCAGCGTGCAGGGCGGACAAATTCAGGGGAGCACCGGGGAGCTGTTTTTT	CSVQGGQIQGSTGELFF
many	TRBV3-1	14	TRBD2	TRBJ2-5	TGTGCCAGCAGCCAACTAGCGGGGGGGGCTACCCAGTACTTC	CASSQLAGGATQYF
.	TRBV12-3/TRBV12-4	15	TRBD2	TRBJ2-1	TGTGCCAGCAGACCCGGGACTAGCGTTTACAATGAGCAGTTCTTC	CASRPGTSVYNEQFF
many	TRBV20-1	15	.	TRBJ1-4	TGCAGTGCTAGAGTGACGGGGGGCCTTGGTGAAAAACTGTTTTTT	CSARVTGGLGEKLFF
many	TRBV18	14	.	TRBJ2-3	TGTGCCAGCAGTCCGACAGCTAGCACAGATACGCAGTATTTT	CASSPTASTDTQYF
few	TRBV7-9	11	.	TRBJ1-5	TGTGCCAGCAGCTCTACGGCGCCCCAGCATTTT	CASSSTAPQHF
few	TRBV27	13	.	TRBJ2-3	TGTGCCAGCAGTTCCTCCTACGCGGATACGCAGTATTTT	CASSSSYADTQYF
few	TRBV27	15	.	TRBJ1-4	TGTGCCAGCAGTTCCCCGGGACTAACTAATGAAAAACTGTTTTTT	CASSSPGLTNEKLFF
.	TRBV23-1	15	.	TRBJ1-6	TGCGCCAGCAGTCAACCGGGACCGACTAATTCACCCCTCCACTTT	CASSQPGPTNSPLHF